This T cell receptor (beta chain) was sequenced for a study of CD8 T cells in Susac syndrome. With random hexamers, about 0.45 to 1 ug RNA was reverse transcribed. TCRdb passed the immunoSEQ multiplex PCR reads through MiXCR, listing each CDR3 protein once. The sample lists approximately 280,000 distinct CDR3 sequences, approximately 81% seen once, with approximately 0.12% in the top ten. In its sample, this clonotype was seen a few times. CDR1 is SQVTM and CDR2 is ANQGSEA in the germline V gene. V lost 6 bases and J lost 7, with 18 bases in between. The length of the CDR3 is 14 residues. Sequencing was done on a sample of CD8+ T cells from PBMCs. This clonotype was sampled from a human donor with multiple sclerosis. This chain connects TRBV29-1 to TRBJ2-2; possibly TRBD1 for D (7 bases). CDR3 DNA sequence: TGCAGCGTGACGGGGGCAGGGGGGATCGGGGAGCTGTTTTTT. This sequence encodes CSVTGAGGIGELFF.